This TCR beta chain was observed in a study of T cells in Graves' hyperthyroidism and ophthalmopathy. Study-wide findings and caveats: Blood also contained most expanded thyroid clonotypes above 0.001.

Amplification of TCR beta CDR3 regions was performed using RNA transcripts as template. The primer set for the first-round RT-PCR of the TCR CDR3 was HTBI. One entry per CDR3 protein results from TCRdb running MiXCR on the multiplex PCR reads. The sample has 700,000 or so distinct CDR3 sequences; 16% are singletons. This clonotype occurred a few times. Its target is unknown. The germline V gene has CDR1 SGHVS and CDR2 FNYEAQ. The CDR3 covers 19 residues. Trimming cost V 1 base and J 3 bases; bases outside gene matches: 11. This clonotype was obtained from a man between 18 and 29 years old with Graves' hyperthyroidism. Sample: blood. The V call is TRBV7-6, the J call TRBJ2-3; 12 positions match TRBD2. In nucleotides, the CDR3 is TGTGCCAGCAGCTTAGTTTTGGCTAGCGGGAGGGTCGGGACAGATACGCAGTATTTT. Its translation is CASSLVLASGRVGTDTQYF.